The 23 T cell receptor beta chains reported below all come from one sample, sequenced in a study of Graves' ophthalmopathy and Graves' hyperthyroidism. RNA transcripts were the source from which TCR beta CDR3 regions were amplified. Second-round multiplex PCR came after a first-round RT-PCR that employed HTBI primers. MiXCR was run by TCRdb on the multiplex PCR reads, yielding one entry per CDR3 protein. Of 600,000 to 700,000 distinct CDR3 sequences in the sample, approximately 39% are singletons; the top ten hold 2.5% to 3.5%. Sequenced input: peripheral blood. These receptors were taken from an adult man with Graves' ophthalmopathy.

This clonotype has just a few counts. The chain combines TRBV27 with TRBJ1-1; D ambiguous. Between the trimmed V and J ends, which lost 3 bases and 6 bases, there was a span of 14 bases. This CDR3 is built from 14 residues. Germline V gene sequence: CDR1 MNHEY, CDR2 SMNVEV (reference sequence). CDR3 sequence: CASSFWETNAEAFF. CDR3 sequence (DNA): TGTGCCAGCAGTTTTTGGGAGACCAACGCTGAAGCTTTCTTT.

The gene calls are TRBV12-3 or TRBV12-4 and TRBJ2-7, with D possibly TRBD2 on 6 matching bases. The CDR3 runs 14 residues. The V end lost 1 base, the J end lost 6 bases, and 13 bases lay between the germline ends. The CDR3 loop reads CASSLELAGSEQYF. CDR3 coding DNA: TGTGCCAGCAGTTTAGAACTAGCTGGAAGCGAGCAGTACTTC.

V and J are TRBV10-3 and TRBJ2-2; the D is unclear. V dropped 6 bases and J dropped 1 base, with 15 bases sitting between them. Germline loops: CDR1 ENHRY, CDR2 SYGVKD. The CDR3 sequence is 16 residues long. CDR3 residues: CAISPHWTQNTGELFF. The CDR3 DNA sequence: TGTGCCATCAGCCCGCACTGGACCCAGAACACCGGGGAGCTGTTTTTT.

This clonotype was counted many times. This sequence joins TRBV6-2 or TRBV6-3 and TRBJ2-5; 13 bases align to TRBD2. V gave up 6 bases and J gave up 6 bases; unmatched junction bases: 10. Germline CDR1 and CDR2: MNHEY and SVGEGT. The CDR3 length is 16 residues. CDR3 residues: CASSGTSGNERKTQYF. The CDR3 DNA reads TGTGCCAGCAGCGGGACTAGCGGGAACGAGAGGAAGACCCAGTACTTC.

Many counts were recorded for this clonotype. The V gene is TRBV20-1, the J gene TRBJ1-1; no clear D. Trimming pared 0 bases from V and 4 bases from J, leaving 15 bases between. The CDR3 has 15 amino acids. Germline lookup yields CDR1 DFQATT and CDR2 SNEGSKA (reference sequence). CDR3 nucleotide sequence: TGCAGTGCTAGAGATGGCCGGGTTGGCGGCACTGAAGCTTTCTTT. It is translated as CSARDGRVGGTEAFF.

This sequence joins TRBV7-2 and TRBJ2-7, with 7 positions matching TRBD2. The J segment lost 5 bases and the V segment lost 5 bases, leaving 9 bases of the junction unmatched. The CDR3 spans 14 residues. Germline V lookup: CDR1 SGHTA, CDR2 FQGNSA. In DNA, the CDR3 is TGTGCCAGCAGCGCAAGCGGGGAGGGCAACGAGCAGTACTTC. The encoded protein is CASSASGEGNEQYF.

The rearrangement links TRBV24-1 to TRBJ2-2; TRBD1 matches at 10 bases. Losses at the gene ends were 9 bases for V and 7 bases for J; bases not matched to a gene: 7. From germline, CDR1 is KGHDR and CDR2 SFDVKD. The length of the CDR3 is 14 residues. The CDR3 spells CATQGQGLYGELFF. The CDR3 bases are TGTGCCACCCAGGGACAGGGGTTGTACGGGGAGCTGTTTTTT.

Remarks on this clonotype: One base away lies a much larger clone, so this may be a sequencing read error. This rearrangement joins TRBV2 to TRBJ1-1, with D tentatively TRBD1 (6 bases). This CDR3 contains 14 residues. The V gene's germline CDR1 is SNHLY and CDR2 FYNNEI. With 6 bases removed from V and 3 bases from J, the gap between germline ends came to 14 bases. The CDR3, as DNA: TGTGCCAGCAGGGGGGGACACTTGGACACTGAAGCTTTCTTT. Encoded protein: CASRGGHLDTEAFF. Looking up the rest from reference TRBV2 and TRBJ1-1 gives the full variable domain: EPEVTQTPSHQVTQMGQEVILRCVPISNHLYFYWYRQILGQKVEFLVSFYNNEISEKSEIFDDQFSVERPDGSNFTLKIRSTKLEDSAMYFCASRGGHLDTEAFFGQGTRLTVV.

This clonotype was seen many times. This chain connects TRBV24-1 to TRBJ1-1; D is undetermined. Per the germline V gene, CDR1 is KGHDR and CDR2 is SFDVKD. The CDR3 is made up of 13 amino acids. V shed 8 bases and J shed 2 bases, with 11 bases lying between them. CDR3 sequence: CATKMAANTEAFF. In nucleotides, the CDR3 is TGTGCCACCAAAATGGCAGCAAACACTGAAGCTTTCTTT.

There are many counts of this clonotype. This sequence joins TRBV7-9 and TRBJ2-7, with 10 positions matching TRBD1. The CDR3 loop spans 16 amino acids. The J segment lost 5 bases and the V segment lost 3 bases, leaving 10 bases of the junction unmatched. Germline CDR1 is SEHNR and CDR2 is FQNEAQ (reference sequence). CDR3 in DNA: TGTGCCAGCAGCTTGGTTCCGGGACAGGGGTATAACGAGCAGTACTTC. It is translated as CASSLVPGQGYNEQYF.

This clonotype was detected only a few times. V gene TRBV5-1 combines with J gene TRBJ1-2; D is unresolved. The germline V gene has CDR1 SGHRS and CDR2 YFSETQ. This CDR3 has 13 amino acids. Trimming removed 4 bases at V and 8 bases at J, with 15 bases between. The CDR3 protein is CASSIGPPRGYTF. The CDR3 bases are TGCGCCAGCAGCATCGGGCCCCCGCGGGGCTACACCTTC.

In regard to this clonotype: One base away lies a much larger clone, so this may be a sequencing read error. The chain couples TRBV20-1 to TRBJ1-3; D gene ambiguous. Germline assignment: CDR1 DFQATT and CDR2 SNEGSKA (reference sequence). This CDR3 contains 13 residues. The CDR3 spells CKTINESGNTIYF. The CDR3 DNA reads as TGCAAGACCATCAACGAATCTGGAAACACCATATATTTT.

This clonotype was picked up one time. A clone one base away is much larger, so this may be a read error. The chain is built from TRBV6-5 and TRBJ2-7, with TRBD2 as a possible D gene (5 bases). The length of the CDR3 is 15 residues. V was cut by 7 bases and J by 2 bases, with 18 bases left in between. Per germline, CDR1 MNHEY and CDR2 SVGAGI. The DNA for the CDR3 is TGTGCCAGCAATACCTGGGCGTCTAGCCCCTACGAGCAGTACTTC. This gives the protein CASNTWASSPYEQYF.

The chain recombines TRBV4-3 with TRBJ1-1; no clear D gene. V dropped 0 bases and J dropped 2 bases, with 10 bases sitting between them. Per germline, CDR1 LGHNA and CDR2 YSLEER. CDR3 size: 15 residues. The CDR3 region is CASSQDAYTNTEAFF. The CDR3 nucleotides read TGCGCCAGCAGCCAAGATGCCTATACTAACACTGAAGCTTTCTTT.

The J gene is TRBJ2-7, the V gene TRBV7-6; TRBD1 matches at 7 bases. Per germline, CDR1 SGHVS and CDR2 FNYEAQ. This CDR3 contains 17 residues. V shed 5 bases and J 3 bases; nucleotides not matched to a gene: 16. The CDR3 DNA is TGTGCCAGCAGCCCCCTCTTAGAAGGGGGACAGTACTACGAGCAGTACTTC. This gives the protein CASSPLLEGGQYYEQYF.

V usage is TRBV9 and J usage is TRBJ2-7; D tentatively fits TRBD1 or TRBD2 (5 bases each). The ends were cut back, 4 bases at V and 2 bases at J, with 22 bases in the middle. The germline V gene has CDR1 SGDLS and CDR2 YYNGEE. The CDR3 covers 17 residues. The CDR3 region is CASSQEGSTGTPYEQYF. CDR3 DNA sequence: TGTGCCAGCAGCCAAGAGGGCTCGACTGGGACCCCCTACGAGCAGTACTTC.

With respect to this clonotype: A much larger clone sits a single nucleotide away, making a read error possible. The chain combines TRBV10-3 with TRBJ1-5; no definite D call. The germline gives CDR1 ENHRY, CDR2 SYGVKD. This CDR3 has 14 residues. Trimming shortened V by 5 bases and J by 4 bases, and 12 bases separated the two germline ends. The CDR3 spells CAISYSGRNQPQHF. Here the CDR3 DNA reads TGTGCCATCAGTTACTCGGGGAGGAATCAGCCCCAGCATTTT.

This clonotype came up many times. This chain links TRBV29-1 with TRBJ2-7, with D possibly called TRBD1 or TRBD2 (5 bases each). V was pared by 3 bases and J by 3 bases, with 12 bases between. CDR1 and CDR2 (germline): SQVTM, ANQGSEA. The CDR3 runs 13 residues. CDR3 in DNA: TGCAGCGTTGAGATCTGGGGGAGCTACGAGCAGTACTTC. Protein: CSVEIWGSYEQYF.

V and J are TRBV20-1 and TRBJ1-6; 8 bases are a match to TRBD1. V trimming: 3 bases; J trimming: 10 bases; junction bases outside the gene matches: 11. The CDR3 covers 15 residues. Germline-derived CDR1 and CDR2 are DFQATT and SNEGSKA (reference sequence). The CDR3 protein is CSASDTGGSDSPLHF. CDR3 nucleotide sequence: TGCAGTGCTAGCGACACAGGGGGTTCTGACTCACCCCTCCACTTT.

This clonotype was found many times. The chain joins TRBV7-8 to TRBJ1-2; D uncertain. There are 12 residues in the CDR3. V dropped 5 bases and J dropped 5 bases, with 9 bases sitting between them. Germline V gene data show CDR1 as SGHVS and CDR2 as FQNEAQ. The CDR3 is CASSTENYGYTF. The CDR3 DNA follows: TGTGCCAGCAGCACAGAGAATTATGGCTACACCTTC. Combining the CDR3 with reference TRBV7-8 and TRBJ1-2 gives the whole variable domain GAGVSQSPRYKVAKRGQDVALRCDPISGHVSLFWYQQALGQGPEFLTYFQNEAQLDKSGLPSDRFFAERPEGSVSTLKIQRTQQEDSAVYLCASSTENYGYTFGSGTRLTVV.

V and J are TRBV12-3 or TRBV12-4 and TRBJ1-4; 9 positions agree with TRBD1. There are 16 residues in the CDR3. With 1 base clipped from V and 8 bases from J, the junction kept 8 bases outside the gene matches. The DNA for the CDR3 is TGTGCCAGCAGTTTAGTCCCGGGACAGGGTCCCGAAAAACTGTTTTTT. Its protein is CASSLVPGQGPEKLFF.

This clonotype was counted many times. The CDR3 sequence is CATGTSPVGELFF. The CDR3 DNA follows: TGTGCCACCGGGACTAGTCCGGTCGGGGAGCTGTTTTTT. The rearrangement joins TRBV24-1 to TRBJ2-2; 8 nucleotides align to TRBD2. The germline gives CDR1 KGHDR, CDR2 SFDVKD. J gave up 7 bases and V 9 bases, and 6 bases lay outside the gene matches. The length of the CDR3 is 13 residues.

In its sample, this clonotype was seen many times. The chain couples TRBV7-9 to TRBJ1-6, with D uncertain. This CDR3 spans 16 amino acids. Germline lookup yields CDR1 SEHNR and CDR2 FQNEAQ (reference sequence). Between the trimmed V and J ends, which lost 5 bases and 7 bases, there was a span of 18 bases. The chain's CDR3 is CASSPGPGYFNSPLHF. CDR3 bases: TGTGCCAGCAGCCCCGGCCCCGGATACTTCAATTCACCCCTCCACTTT.